These 28 T cell receptor beta chains share one sample of origin, sequenced in a study of human T cells and chemical hapten exposure. MiXCR, run by TCRdb on the RACE reads, gives a single entry per CDR3 protein. The table records 55,000 to 75,000 distinct CDR3 sequences, around 6.3% of them present only once. This sample's time point: healthy volunteer bleed at 6 weeks. Total RNA came from unfractionated whole blood. Sequencing used whole blood. All receptors derive from a female donor in good health. Some clones in this sample may be carry-over from other donors' samples.

This clonotype showed up many times. The chain couples TRBV27 to TRBJ2-6; 9 nucleotides line up with TRBD2. Germline V gene data show CDR1 as MNHEY and CDR2 as SMNVEV (reference sequence). The CDR3 extends over 20 amino acids. The V segment lost 5 bases and the J segment 2 bases; nucleotides outside the gene matches: 16. In DNA form, the CDR3 reads TGTGCCAGCAGTCGGACCGGGACTAGCTCCCTGGTGGCTGGGGCCAACGTCCTGACTTTC. This gives the protein CASSRTGTSSLVAGANVLTF.

The chain joins TRBV11-3 to TRBJ2-1; 8 bases fit TRBD2. This CDR3 comprises 14 residues. The V segment lost 5 bases and the J segment 9 bases; nucleotides outside the gene matches: 9. Germline values: CDR1 SGHNT, CDR2 YENEEA. The CDR3 is CASSPGLASTEQFF. The DNA for the CDR3 is TGTGCCAGCAGCCCCGGACTAGCCAGCACTGAGCAGTTCTTC.

In this sample, this clonotype turned up many times. The chain employs TRBV28 and TRBJ2-1; 8 nucleotides agree with TRBD2. Germline CDR1 reads MDHEN; CDR2 reads SYDVKM. The CDR3 contains 15 residues. V gave up 3 bases and J gave up 12 bases; unmatched junction bases: 13. The CDR3 region is CASSLSGGRLRGQFF. CDR3 coding DNA: TGTGCCAGCAGTTTGAGTGGCGGGAGGCTTCGTGGGCAGTTCTTC.

This clonotype showed up many times. This chain uses TRBV6-6 with TRBJ1-3; 7 bases are shared with TRBD1. V trimming: 2 bases; J trimming: 0 bases; junction bases outside the gene matches: 13. There are 19 residues in the CDR3. Germline V gene data show CDR1 as MNHNY and CDR2 as SVGAGI (reference sequence). The CDR3 is CASSYTPRQGVLSGNTIYF. CDR3 coding DNA: TGTGCCAGCAGTTACACCCCGAGACAGGGAGTCCTCTCTGGAAACACCATATATTTT.

On this clonotype: A much bigger clone sits one base away, suggesting this may be a read error. The rearrangement uses TRBV12-3 or TRBV12-4 and TRBJ2-7; 10 positions agree with TRBD1. The CDR3 is 14 amino acids. The CDR3, as DNA: TGTACCATCGTGACCGGGACAGGGGACAACGAGCAGTACTTC. Its translation is CTIVTGTGDNEQYF.

This clonotype was detected ten times or more. J is TRBJ2-1 and V is TRBV29-1; either TRBD1 or TRBD2 may fit D (5 bases each). The CDR3 has 13 amino acids. Germline CDR1 reads SQVTM; CDR2 reads ANQGSEA. V was trimmed by 3 bases and J by 9 bases, leaving 15 bases between them. CDR3: CSVDRQGGGEQFF. DNA of the CDR3: TGCAGCGTTGATAGGCAGGGTGGAGGTGAGCAGTTCTTC.

V usage is TRBV29-1 and J usage is TRBJ2-5; TRBD1 matches at 9 bases. V lost 6 bases and J lost 4; bases outside the gene matches: 9. The CDR3 contains 14 residues. The germline V gene has CDR1 SQVTM and CDR2 ANQGSEA. CDR3 in amino acids: CSVTQTGGGETQYF. CDR3 nucleotides: TGCAGCGTAACCCAGACAGGGGGAGGAGAGACCCAGTACTTC.

This clonotype was detected a few times. J is TRBJ2-7 and V is TRBV3-1; no firm D call. Per the germline V gene, CDR1 is LGHDT and CDR2 is YNNKEL (reference sequence). The CDR3 spans 15 residues. V dropped 0 bases and J dropped 2 bases, with 11 bases sitting between them. CDR3 bases: TGTGCCAGCAGCCAAGAGGTTGCAGCCCCCTACGAGCAGTACTTC. Its translation: CASSQEVAAPYEQYF.

Worth noting for this clonotype: Germline and junction disagree at one end, which may indicate a read error. J is TRBJ2-7 and V is TRBV7-9; 8 positions agree with TRBD1. In germline, CDR1 is SEHNR, CDR2 FQNEAQ (reference sequence). This CDR3 is built from 15 residues. The CDR3 loop is CTSSPSQGAVYEQYF. CDR3 DNA sequence: TGTACCAGCAGCCCCTCGCAGGGGGCGGTCTACGAGCAGTACTTC.

This clonotype occurred many times. The DNA of the CDR3 is TGTGCCAGCAGGCGACTAGCGGGTTCAGATACGCAGTATTTT. It codes for CASRRLAGSDTQYF. The rearrangement joins TRBV7-9 to TRBJ2-3; 10 bases fit TRBD2. The germline CDR1 and CDR2 sequences are SEHNR and FQNEAQ (reference sequence). Trimming at V came to 6 bases and at J to 4 bases, leaving 4 bases not matched to a gene. CDR3 length equals 14 residues.

In this sample, this clonotype turned up many times. In DNA form, the CDR3 reads TGCGCCAGCAGCCAAGTTCTCGAGGATACGCAGTATTTT. Translation: CASSQVLEDTQYF. This chain joins TRBV4-1 and TRBJ2-3, with no clear D. This CDR3 has 13 amino acids. Trimming removed 1 base from V and 6 bases from J, with 8 bases in between. The V gene's germline CDR1 is MGHRA and CDR2 YSYEKL.

This clonotype was seen repeatedly, ten times or more. V usage is TRBV29-1 and J usage is TRBJ2-3; no clear D. This CDR3 has 13 residues. Germline V CDR1 and CDR2: SQVTM, ANQGSEA. V was cut by 1 base and J by 0 bases, with 5 bases left in between. CDR3 sequence reads: CSVEAGSTDTQYF. The CDR3 DNA reads as TGCAGCGTTGAAGCAGGCAGCACAGATACGCAGTATTTT.

This clonotype has a handful of counts. The chain uses TRBV28 and TRBJ2-2, with 8 nucleotides matching TRBD1. The J segment lost 6 bases and the V segment lost 6 bases, leaving 15 bases of the junction unmatched. The CDR3 is 17 residues long. The germline V gene encodes CDR1 MDHEN and CDR2 SYDVKM. The CDR3: CASSKHRTGFFAGELFF. CDR3 in DNA: TGTGCCAGCAGCAAACATCGGACAGGGTTCTTCGCCGGGGAGCTGTTTTTT.

The rearrangement links TRBV25-1 to TRBJ1-1; the D is unclear. CDR3 length equals 14 residues. Germline assignment: CDR1 MGHDK and CDR2 SYGVNS. V dropped 0 bases and J dropped 3 bases, with 8 bases sitting between them. DNA of the CDR3: TGTGCCAGCAGTGAATATGGGAGGGACACTGAAGCTTTCTTT. Translating it yields CASSEYGRDTEAFF.

This clonotype was observed many times. The rearrangement joins TRBV14 to TRBJ2-1; a possible D gene is TRBD1 (6 bases). Germline CDR1 and CDR2: SGHDN and FVKESK. The CDR3 covers 14 residues. V lost 1 base and J 9 bases, leaving 13 bases between the germline ends. The CDR3 DNA sequence: TGTGCCAGCAGCCAAGTGAGTAGGGGGATTGAGCAGTTCTTC. Its translation: CASSQVSRGIEQFF.

This clonotype was counted ten times or more. The chain has TRBV7-2 and TRBJ2-3; D possibly uses TRBD1 or TRBD2 (5 bases each). From germline, CDR1 is SGHTA and CDR2 FQGNSA. The CDR3 length is 15 residues. Between the trimmed V and J ends, which lost 5 bases and 0 bases, there was a span of 12 bases. CDR3 DNA: TGTGCCAGCAGCCGGGACCCCCAAAGCACAGATACGCAGTATTTT. As protein: CASSRDPQSTDTQYF.

This clonotype was observed a handful of times. The gene calls are TRBV27 and TRBJ1-2; D may be TRBD1 (5 bases). Trimming shortened V by 3 bases and J by 0 bases, and 17 bases separated the two germline ends. This CDR3 region has 17 residues. CDR1 is MNHEY and CDR2 is SMNVEV in the germline V gene (reference sequence). The CDR3 sequence: CASSLRGLSRTNYGYTF. In DNA, the CDR3 is TGTGCCAGCAGTTTGCGGGGACTCAGCAGAACTAACTATGGCTACACCTTC.

This clonotype was observed many times. The rearrangement joins TRBV12-3 or TRBV12-4 to TRBJ2-2; 10 bases fit TRBD2. J was trimmed by 3 bases and V by 5 bases; bases with no gene match: 18. The CDR3 extends over 20 amino acids. This CDR3 is CASSPKSGRAFVGDTGELFF. CDR3 bases: TGTGCCAGCAGTCCCAAGAGCGGGAGGGCCTTCGTCGGCGACACCGGGGAGCTGTTTTTT.

This clonotype came up a few times. The rearrangement uses TRBV21-1 and TRBJ2-6; the D call of TRBD1 is as the table states it, not checked on the DNA. TRBV21-1 constitutes a pseudogene. This CDR3 has 17 amino acids. CDR3 nucleotide sequence: TGTGCCAGCAGCGGGCCGGGACACCCCTCTGGGGCCAACGTCCTGACTTTC. Amino acids: CASSGPGHPSGANVLTF.

At least ten counts were recorded for this clonotype. The chain links TRBV6-2 or TRBV6-3 to TRBJ2-1; 14 bases match TRBD2. V dropped 2 bases and J dropped 6; count of bases not matched to a gene: 0. Germline assignment: CDR1 MNHEY and CDR2 SVGEGT. The CDR3 runs to 15 residues. The CDR3 is CASSYGTSGSNEQFF. The CDR3 DNA reads TGTGCCAGCAGTTACGGGACTAGCGGGAGCAATGAGCAGTTCTTC.

This clonotype was recorded many times. The chain couples TRBV20-1 to TRBJ2-3, with TRBD2 identical over 10 bases. Unmatched junction bases numbered 11, after V lost 0 bases and J lost 5 bases. The CDR3 runs 17 residues. CDR1 and CDR2 (germline): DFQATT, SNEGSKA (reference sequence). In DNA form, the CDR3 reads TGCAGTGCTAGAGATTACGGAGCGGGAGGGCCGGGAGATACGCAGTATTTT. Amino acids: CSARDYGAGGPGDTQYF.

With regard to this clonotype: This may be a read error, as it is one base from a much larger clone. CDR3 amino acids: CASSDRAGGPWRTQYF. In DNA, the CDR3 is TGTGCCAGCAGCGACAGGGCAGGGGGGCCGTGGAGGACCCAGTACTTC. The chain couples TRBV6-2 or TRBV6-3 to TRBJ2-5, with TRBD1 as a possible D gene (7 bases). CDR3 length equals 16 residues. Trimming removed 6 bases from V and 7 bases from J, with 24 bases in between. From germline, CDR1 is MNHEY and CDR2 SVGEGT.

This clonotype was picked up many times. The rearrangement uses TRBV4-3 and TRBJ2-1, with D unclear. Germline V gene data show CDR1 as LGHNA and CDR2 as YSLEER. V gave up 2 bases and J gave up 7 bases, with 3 bases separating them. This CDR3 has 11 amino acids. The CDR3 sequence is CASSQSNEQFF. CDR3 nucleotides: TGCGCCAGCAGCCAATCGAATGAGCAGTTCTTC.

This clonotype occurred many times. The V and J genes are TRBV29-1 and TRBJ2-2; 9 bases map to TRBD1. From germline, CDR1 is SQVTM and CDR2 ANQGSEA. This CDR3 comprises 14 residues. V lost 6 bases and J lost 0; bases outside the gene matches: 2. The CDR3 coding sequence is TGCAGCGTGGACAGGGGCGCGAACACCGGGGAGCTGTTTTTT. Residues: CSVDRGANTGELFF.

This clonotype was recorded many times. V usage is TRBV20-1 and J usage is TRBJ2-7; 9 bases align to TRBD1. The CDR3 consists of 16 residues. With V trimmed by 5 bases and J by 5 bases, 16 bases remained unmatched. Germline assignment: CDR1 DFQATT and CDR2 SNEGSKA (reference sequence). As DNA, the CDR3 is TGCAGTGCTGTTCCCAAGGACAGGGGATTTGTGGACGAGCAGTACTTC. This codes for CSAVPKDRGFVDEQYF.

Ten or more counts support this clonotype. V is TRBV7-2 and J is TRBJ2-5; D is tentatively TRBD1 or TRBD2 (5 bases each). CDR1 is SGHTA, CDR2 FQGNSA, per germline. The CDR3 sequence is 13 residues long. V lost 7 bases, J lost 1 base, and 10 bases lay in between. The CDR3 sequence: CASTEGSQETQYF. The CDR3 coding sequence is TGTGCCAGCACCGAGGGGAGCCAAGAGACCCAGTACTTC.

Details on this clonotype: A much larger clone differs from this one at a single base, so this may be a read error. The chain combines TRBV2 with TRBJ2-1; 13 nucleotides line up with TRBD2. Germline CDR1 is SNHLY and CDR2 is FYNNEI. CDR3 length: 16 amino acids. The CDR3 protein is CASSEATSGRSYEHFF. Written as DNA, the CDR3 is TGTGCCAGCAGTGAGGCGACTAGCGGGAGGAGCTATGAGCACTTCTTC.

The rearrangement links TRBV21-1 to TRBJ2-5; TRBD2, the table's D call, was not compared with the DNA. TRBV21-1 is a known pseudogene. This CDR3 comprises 18 residues. CDR3 region: CASSKASTSGRAWETQYF. DNA for the CDR3: TGTGCCAGCAGCAAAGCCTCGACTAGCGGGAGGGCCTGGGAGACCCAGTACTTC.